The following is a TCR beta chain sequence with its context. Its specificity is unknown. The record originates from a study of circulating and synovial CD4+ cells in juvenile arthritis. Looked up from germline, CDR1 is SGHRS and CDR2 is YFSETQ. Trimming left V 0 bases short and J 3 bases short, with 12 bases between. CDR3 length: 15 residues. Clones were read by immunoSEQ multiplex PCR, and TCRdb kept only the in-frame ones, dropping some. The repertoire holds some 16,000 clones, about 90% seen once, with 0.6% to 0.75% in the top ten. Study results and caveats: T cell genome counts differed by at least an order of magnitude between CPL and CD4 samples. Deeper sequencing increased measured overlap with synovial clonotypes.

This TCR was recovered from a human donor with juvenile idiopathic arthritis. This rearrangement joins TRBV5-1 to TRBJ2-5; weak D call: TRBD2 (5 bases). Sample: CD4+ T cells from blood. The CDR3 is CASSLALDGKETQYF. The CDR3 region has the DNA TGCGCCAGCAGCTTGGCCCTCGACGGGAAAGAGACCCAGTACTTC. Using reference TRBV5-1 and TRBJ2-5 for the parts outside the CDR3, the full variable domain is KAGVTQTPRYLIKTRGQQVTLSCSPISGHRSVSWYQQTPGQGLQFLFEYFSETQRNKGNFPGRFSGRQFSNSRSEMNVSTLELGDSALYLCASSLALDGKETQYFGPGTRLLVL.